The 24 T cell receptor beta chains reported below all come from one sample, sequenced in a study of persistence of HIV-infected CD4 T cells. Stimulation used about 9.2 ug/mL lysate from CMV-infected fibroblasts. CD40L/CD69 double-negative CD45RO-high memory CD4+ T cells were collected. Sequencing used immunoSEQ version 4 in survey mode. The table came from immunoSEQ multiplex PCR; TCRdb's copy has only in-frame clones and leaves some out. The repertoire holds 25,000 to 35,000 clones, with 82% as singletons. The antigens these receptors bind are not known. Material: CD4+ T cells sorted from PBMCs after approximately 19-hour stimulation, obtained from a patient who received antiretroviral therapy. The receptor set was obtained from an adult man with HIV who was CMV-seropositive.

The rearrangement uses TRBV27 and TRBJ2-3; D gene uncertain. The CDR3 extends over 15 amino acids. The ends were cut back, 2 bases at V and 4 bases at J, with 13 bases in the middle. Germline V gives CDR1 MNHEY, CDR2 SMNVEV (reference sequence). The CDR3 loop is CASSLASPRSDTQYF. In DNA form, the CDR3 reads TGTGCCAGCAGTTTAGCCTCGCCCCGTTCAGATACGCAGTATTTT.

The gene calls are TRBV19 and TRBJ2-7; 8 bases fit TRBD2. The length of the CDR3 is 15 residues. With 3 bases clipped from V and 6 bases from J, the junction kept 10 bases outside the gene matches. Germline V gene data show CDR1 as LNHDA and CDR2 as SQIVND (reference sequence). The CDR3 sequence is CASSILSGGRGEQYF. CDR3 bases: TGTGCCAGTAGTATCCTCAGCGGGGGTCGGGGCGAGCAGTACTTC.

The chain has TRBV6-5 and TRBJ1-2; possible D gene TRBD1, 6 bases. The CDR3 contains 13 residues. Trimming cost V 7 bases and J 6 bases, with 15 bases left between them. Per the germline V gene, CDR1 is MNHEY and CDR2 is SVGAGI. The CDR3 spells CASKATGANGYTF. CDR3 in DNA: TGTGCCAGCAAGGCGACAGGAGCCAATGGCTACACCTTC.

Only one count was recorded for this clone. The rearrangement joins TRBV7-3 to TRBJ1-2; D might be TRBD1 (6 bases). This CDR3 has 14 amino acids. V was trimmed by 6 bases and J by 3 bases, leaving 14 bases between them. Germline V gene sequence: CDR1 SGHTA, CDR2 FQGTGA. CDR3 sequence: CASRPQGGDYGYTF. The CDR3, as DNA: TGTGCCAGCAGGCCACAGGGAGGGGACTATGGCTACACCTTC.

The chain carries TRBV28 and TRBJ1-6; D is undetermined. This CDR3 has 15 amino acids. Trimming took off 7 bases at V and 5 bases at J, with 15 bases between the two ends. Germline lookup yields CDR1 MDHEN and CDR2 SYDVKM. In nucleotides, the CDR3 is TGTGCCAGCAAAATTGGAGGGTCCCATAATTCACCCCTCCACTTT. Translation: CASKIGGSHNSPLHF.

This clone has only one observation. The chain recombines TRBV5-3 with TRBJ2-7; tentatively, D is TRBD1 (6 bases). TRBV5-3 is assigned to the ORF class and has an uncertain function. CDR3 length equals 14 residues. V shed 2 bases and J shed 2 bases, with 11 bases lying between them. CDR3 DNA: TGTGCCAGAAGCTTAAGGACAGACGCCTACGAGCAGTACTTC. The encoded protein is CARSLRTDAYEQYF.

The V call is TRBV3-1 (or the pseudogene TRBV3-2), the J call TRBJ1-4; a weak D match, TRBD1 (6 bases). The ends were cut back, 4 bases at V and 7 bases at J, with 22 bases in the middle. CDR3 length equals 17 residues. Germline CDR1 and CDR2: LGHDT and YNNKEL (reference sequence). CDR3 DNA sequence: TGTGCCAGCAGCCTAACCACAGCAGACAGGTCTTTTGAAAAACTGTTTTTT. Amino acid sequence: CASSLTTADRSFEKLFF.

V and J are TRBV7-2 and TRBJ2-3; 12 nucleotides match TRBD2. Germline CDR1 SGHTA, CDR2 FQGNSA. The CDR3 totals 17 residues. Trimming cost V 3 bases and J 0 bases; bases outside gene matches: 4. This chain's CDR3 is CASSFLAGGSSTDTQYF. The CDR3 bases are TGTGCCAGCAGCTTTCTAGCGGGGGGGTCTAGCACAGATACGCAGTATTTT. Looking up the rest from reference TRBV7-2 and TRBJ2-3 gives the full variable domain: GAGVSQSPSNKVTEKGKDVELRCDPISGHTALYWYRQSLGQGLEFLIYFQGNSAPDKSGLPSDRFSAERTGGSVSTLTIQRTQQEDSAVYLCASSFLAGGSSTDTQYFGPGTRLTVL.

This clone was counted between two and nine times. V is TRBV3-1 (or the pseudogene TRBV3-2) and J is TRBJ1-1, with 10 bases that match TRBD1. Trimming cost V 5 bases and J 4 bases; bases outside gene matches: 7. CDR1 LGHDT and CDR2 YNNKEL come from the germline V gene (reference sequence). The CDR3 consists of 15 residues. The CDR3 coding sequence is TGTGCCAGCAGCGGACGGGACAGGGGAAGCACTGAAGCTTTCTTT. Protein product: CASSGRDRGSTEAFF.

CDR3 in DNA: TGTGCCAGCAGCCCCACCGGCGCGGGGGGGCCGGACGGGGAGCTGTTTTTT. Translating it yields CASSPTGAGGPDGELFF. The gene calls are TRBV7-3 and TRBJ2-2; TRBD2 agrees at 9 bases. The CDR3 extends over 17 amino acids. The junction had 14 bases not matched to a gene; V was cut back by 5 bases and J by 7 bases. CDR1 and CDR2 from the germline V gene are SGHTA and FQGTGA.

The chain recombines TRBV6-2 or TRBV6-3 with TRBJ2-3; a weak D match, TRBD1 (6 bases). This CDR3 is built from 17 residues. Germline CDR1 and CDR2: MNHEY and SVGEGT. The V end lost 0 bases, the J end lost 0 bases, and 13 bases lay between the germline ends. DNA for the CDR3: TGTGCCAGCAGTTACTCTATTCCCCAGGGGAGCACAGATACGCAGTATTTT. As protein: CASSYSIPQGSTDTQYF.

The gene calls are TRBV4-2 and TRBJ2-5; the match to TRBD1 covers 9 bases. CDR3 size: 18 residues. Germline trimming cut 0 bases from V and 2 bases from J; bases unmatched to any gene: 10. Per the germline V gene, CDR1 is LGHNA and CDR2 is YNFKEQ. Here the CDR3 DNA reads TGTGCCAGCAGCCAAGAAAGAGGGACAGGGCTTCTGCAAGAGACCCAGTACTTC. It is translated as CASSQERGTGLLQETQYF.

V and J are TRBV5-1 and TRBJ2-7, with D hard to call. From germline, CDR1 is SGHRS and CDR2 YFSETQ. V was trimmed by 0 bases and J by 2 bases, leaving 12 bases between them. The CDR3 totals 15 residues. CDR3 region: CASSLGSRTTYEQYF. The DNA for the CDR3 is TGCGCCAGCAGCTTGGGGTCTCGAACGACCTACGAGCAGTACTTC.

The CDR3 region has the DNA TGTGCCAGCAGCTTGGACTCCGCGAAAAACATTCAGTACTTC. This translates into CASSLDSAKNIQYF. The chain employs TRBV5-8 and TRBJ2-4; D is undetermined. V lost 0 bases and J lost 4, with 8 bases in between. The CDR3 is made up of 14 amino acids. Looked up from germline, CDR1 is SGHTS and CDR2 is YDEGEE.

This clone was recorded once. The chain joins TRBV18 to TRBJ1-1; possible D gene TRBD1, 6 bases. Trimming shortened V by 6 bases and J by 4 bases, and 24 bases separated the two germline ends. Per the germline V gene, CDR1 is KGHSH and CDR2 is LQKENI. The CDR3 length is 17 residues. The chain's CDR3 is CASSRSHSGEGGTEAFF. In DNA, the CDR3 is TGTGCCAGCTCCCGATCCCATTCAGGGGAGGGAGGCACTGAAGCTTTCTTT.

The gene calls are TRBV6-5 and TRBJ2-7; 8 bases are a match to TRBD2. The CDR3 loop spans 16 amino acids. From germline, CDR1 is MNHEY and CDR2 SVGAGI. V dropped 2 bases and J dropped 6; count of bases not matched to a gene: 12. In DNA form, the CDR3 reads TGTGCCAGCAGTTACGGCCCGGGGGGGCCAGGGAGCGAGCAGTACTTC. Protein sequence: CASSYGPGGPGSEQYF.

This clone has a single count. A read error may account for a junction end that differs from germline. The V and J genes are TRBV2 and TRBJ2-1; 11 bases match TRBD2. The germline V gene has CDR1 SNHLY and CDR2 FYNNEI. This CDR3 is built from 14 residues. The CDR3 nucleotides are TGTGCCTGCAGGGGGACTAGCGGTGACAATGAGCAGTTCTTC. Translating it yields CACRGTSGDNEQFF.

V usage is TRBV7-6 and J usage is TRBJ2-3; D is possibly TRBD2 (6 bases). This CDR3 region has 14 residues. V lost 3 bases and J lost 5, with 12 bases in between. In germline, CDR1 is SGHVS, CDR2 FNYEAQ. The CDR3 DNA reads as TGTGCCAGCAGCTTGTTTATGGAGGGAGATACGCAGTATTTT. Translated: CASSLFMEGDTQYF.

The CDR3 protein is CASSARQGRAEAFF. The CDR3, as DNA: TGTGCCAGCAGTGCCAGACAGGGTAGGGCTGAAGCTTTCTTT. The chain couples TRBV27 to TRBJ1-1; 7 nucleotides align to TRBD1. Germline trimming cut 5 bases from V and 6 bases from J; bases unmatched to any gene: 9. The CDR3 consists of 14 residues. Germline V gene sequence: CDR1 MNHEY, CDR2 SMNVEV (reference sequence).

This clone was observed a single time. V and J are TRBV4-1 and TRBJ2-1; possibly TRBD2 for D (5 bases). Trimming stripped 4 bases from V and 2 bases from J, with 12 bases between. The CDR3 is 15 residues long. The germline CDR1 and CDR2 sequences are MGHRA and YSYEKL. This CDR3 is CASSRDEGAYNEQFF. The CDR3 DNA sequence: TGCGCCAGCAGCCGAGACGAGGGAGCCTACAATGAGCAGTTCTTC.

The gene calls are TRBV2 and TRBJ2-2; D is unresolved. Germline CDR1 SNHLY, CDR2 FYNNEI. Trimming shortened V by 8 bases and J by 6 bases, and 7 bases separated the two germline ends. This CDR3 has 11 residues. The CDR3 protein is CASYVPGELFF. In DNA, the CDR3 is TGTGCCAGCTACGTCCCCGGGGAGCTGTTTTTT.

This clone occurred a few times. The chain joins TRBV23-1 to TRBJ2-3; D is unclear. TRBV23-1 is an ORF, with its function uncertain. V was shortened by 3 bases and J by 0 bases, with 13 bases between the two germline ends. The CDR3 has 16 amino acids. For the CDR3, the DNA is TGCGCCAGCAGTCAGCCGACCAAGGGTAGCACAGATACGCAGTATTTT. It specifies CASSQPTKGSTDTQYF.

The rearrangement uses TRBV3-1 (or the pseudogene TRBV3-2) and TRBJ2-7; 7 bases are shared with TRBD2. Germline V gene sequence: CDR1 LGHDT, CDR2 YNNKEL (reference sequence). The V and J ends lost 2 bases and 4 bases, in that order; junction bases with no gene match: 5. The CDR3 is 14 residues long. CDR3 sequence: CASSQSGGSYEQYF. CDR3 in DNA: TGTGCCAGCAGCCAATCGGGGGGTTCATACGAGCAGTACTTC.

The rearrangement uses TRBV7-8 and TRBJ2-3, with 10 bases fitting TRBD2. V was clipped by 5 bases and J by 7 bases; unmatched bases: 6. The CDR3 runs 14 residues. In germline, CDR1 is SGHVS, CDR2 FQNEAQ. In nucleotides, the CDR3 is TGTGCCAGCAGCCGAGAGCGGGGGGGTAATACGCAGTATTTT. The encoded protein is CASSRERGGNTQYF.